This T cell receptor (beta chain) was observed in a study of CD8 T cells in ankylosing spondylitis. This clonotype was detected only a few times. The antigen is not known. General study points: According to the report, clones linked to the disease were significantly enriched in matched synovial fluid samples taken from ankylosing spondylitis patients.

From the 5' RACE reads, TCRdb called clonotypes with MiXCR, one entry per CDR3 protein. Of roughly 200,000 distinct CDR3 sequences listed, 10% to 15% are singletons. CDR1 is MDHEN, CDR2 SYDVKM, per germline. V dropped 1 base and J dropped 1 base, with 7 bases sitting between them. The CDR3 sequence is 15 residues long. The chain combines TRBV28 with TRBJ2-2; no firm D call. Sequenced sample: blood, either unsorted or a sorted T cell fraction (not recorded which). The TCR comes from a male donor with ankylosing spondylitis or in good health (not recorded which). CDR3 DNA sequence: TGTGCCAGCAGTTTATCTTTAGGGAACACCGGGGAGCTGTTTTTT. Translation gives CASSLSLGNTGELFF. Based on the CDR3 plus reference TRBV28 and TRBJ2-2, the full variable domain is DVKVTQSSRYLVKRTGEKVFLECVQDMDHENMFWYRQDPGLGLRLIYFSYDVKMKEKGDIPEGYSVSREKKERFSLILESASTNQTSMYLCASSLSLGNTGELFFGEGSRLTVL.